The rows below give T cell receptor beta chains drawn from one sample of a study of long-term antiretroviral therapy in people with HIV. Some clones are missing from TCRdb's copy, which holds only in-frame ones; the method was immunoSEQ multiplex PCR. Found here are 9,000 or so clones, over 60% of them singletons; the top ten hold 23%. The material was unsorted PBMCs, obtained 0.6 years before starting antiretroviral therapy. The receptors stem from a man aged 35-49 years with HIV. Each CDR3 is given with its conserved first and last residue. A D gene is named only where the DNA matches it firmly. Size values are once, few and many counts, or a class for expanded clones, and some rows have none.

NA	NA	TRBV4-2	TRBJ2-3	CASSVTVSDTQYF	TGTGCCAGCAGCGTAACAGTGTCAGATACGCAGTATTTT
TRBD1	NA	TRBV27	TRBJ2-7	CASSLSIGQGYEQYF	TGTGCCAGCAGTTTATCGATAGGACAGGGGTACGAGCAGTACTTC
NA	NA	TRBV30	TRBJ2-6	CAWSVPRDTGANVLTF	TGTGCCTGGAGTGTACCCCGTGATACAGGGGCCAACGTCCTGACTTTC
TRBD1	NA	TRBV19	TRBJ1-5	CASQDRDGYQPQHF	TGTGCCAGTCAAGACAGGGACGGTTATCAGCCCCAGCATTTT
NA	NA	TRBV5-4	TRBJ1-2	CASSSDGNYGYTF	TGTGCCAGCAGCTCCGACGGCAACTATGGCTACACCTTC
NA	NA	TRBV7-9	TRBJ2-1	CASSQAEGRVSEFF	TGTGCCAGCAGCCAGGCGGAGGGACGGGTGTCCGAGTTCTTC
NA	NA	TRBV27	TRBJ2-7	CASSLRGPDEQYF	TGTGCCAGCAGTTTGAGGGGCCCCGACGAGCAGTACTTC
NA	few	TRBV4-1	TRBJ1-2	CASSQDQQGANYGYTF	TGCGCCAGCAGCCAAGATCAGCAGGGAGCTAACTATGGCTACACCTTC
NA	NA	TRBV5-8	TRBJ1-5	CASSFRNQPQHF	TGTGCCAGCAGCTTCAGGAACCAGCCCCAGCATTTT
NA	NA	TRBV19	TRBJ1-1	CATSRAGSTEAFF	TGTGCCACGTCGAGGGCAGGGAGCACTGAAGCTTTCTTT
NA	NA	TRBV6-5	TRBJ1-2	CASSPGTVYGYTF	TGTGCCAGCAGCCCCGGGACCGTCTATGGCTACACCTTC
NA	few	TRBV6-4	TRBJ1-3	CASSDTFLAGNTIYF	TGTGCCAGCAGTGACACCTTTCTCGCCGGAAACACCATATATTTT
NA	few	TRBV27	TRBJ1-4	CASSGSGGLGANEKLFF	TGTGCCAGCAGTGGAAGTGGGGGGCTGGGGGCTAATGAAAAACTGTTTTTT
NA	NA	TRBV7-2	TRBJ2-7	CASSLVQGSSYEQYF	TGTGCCAGCAGCTTAGTGCAGGGAAGCTCCTACGAGCAGTACTTC
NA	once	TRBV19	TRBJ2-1	CASSIVGRGPYNEQFF	TGTGCCAGTAGTATTGTGGGTCGGGGCCCTTACAATGAGCAGTTCTTC
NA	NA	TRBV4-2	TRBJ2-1	CASSQDPLSYNEQFF	TGTGCCAGCAGCCAAGATCCCCTCTCCTACAATGAGCAGTTCTTC
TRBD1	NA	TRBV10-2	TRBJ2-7	CASSEPGQPRYEQYF	TGCGCCAGCAGTGAGCCGGGACAGCCAAGATACGAGCAGTACTTC
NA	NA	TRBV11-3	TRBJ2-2	CASSFGETGELFF	TGTGCCAGCAGCTTCGGAGAGACCGGGGAGCTGTTTTTT
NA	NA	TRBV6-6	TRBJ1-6	CASSYSSGVLHF	TGTGCCAGCAGTTACTCGAGCGGGGTCCTCCACTTT
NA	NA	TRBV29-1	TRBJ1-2	CSVDWEDYGYTF	TGCAGCGTTGACTGGGAAGACTATGGCTACACCTTC
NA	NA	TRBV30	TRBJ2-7	CAWSDGITYEQYF	TGTGCCTGGAGTGACGGGATCACCTACGAGCAGTACTTC
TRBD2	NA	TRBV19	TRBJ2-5	CASSSAGWETQYF	TGTGCCAGTAGTTCAGCGGGGTGGGAGACCCAGTACTTC
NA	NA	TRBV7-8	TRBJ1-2	CASSLGVEDGYTF	TGTGCCAGCAGCTTGGGCGTGGAGGATGGCTACACCTTC
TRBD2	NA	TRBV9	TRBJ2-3	CASSVAGGRTDTQYF	TGTGCCAGCAGCGTAGCGGGGGGGCGCACAGATACGCAGTATTTT
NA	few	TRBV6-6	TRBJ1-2	CASTLSVPNYGYTF	TGTGCCAGCACCCTATCTGTACCCAACTATGGCTACACCTTC
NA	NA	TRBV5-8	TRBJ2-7	CASSLYAASLRPYEQYF	TGTGCCAGCAGCTTGTATGCAGCGTCTCTCCGACCCTACGAGCAGTACTTC
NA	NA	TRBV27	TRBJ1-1	CASSLLWADMNTEAFF	TGTGCCAGCAGTTTATTATGGGCTGACATGAACACTGAAGCTTTCTTT
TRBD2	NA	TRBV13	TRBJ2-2	CASSYSTSITGELFF	TGTGCCAGCAGCTATTCGACTAGCATCACCGGGGAGCTGTTTTTT
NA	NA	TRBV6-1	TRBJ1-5	CASKTGPYSNQPQHF	TGTGCCAGCAAGACCGGGCCTTATAGCAATCAGCCCCAGCATTTT
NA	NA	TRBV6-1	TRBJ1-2	CASRGIAYSYGYTF	TGTGCCAGCAGGGGTATAGCGTACTCCTATGGCTACACCTTC
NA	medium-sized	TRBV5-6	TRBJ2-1	CASSLAASLLGFF	TGTGCCAGCAGCTTGGCGGCTAGCCTCTTGGGGTTCTTC
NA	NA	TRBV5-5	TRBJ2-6	CASSSGSSGANVLTF	TGTGCCAGCAGCTCGGGGTCCTCTGGGGCCAACGTCCTGACTTTC
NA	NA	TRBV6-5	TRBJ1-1	CASTKDGRRAFF	TGTGCCAGCACAAAGGACGGGCGGAGGGCTTTCTTT
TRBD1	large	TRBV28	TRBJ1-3	CASSLGTGSGNTIYF	TGTGCCAGCAGTTTGGGGACAGGGTCAGGAAACACCATATATTTT
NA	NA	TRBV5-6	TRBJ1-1	CASRERGWNTEAFF	TGTGCCAGCAGGGAGAGAGGGTGGAACACTGAAGCTTTCTTT
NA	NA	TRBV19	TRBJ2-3	CASKDRERTDTQYF	TGTGCCAGTAAAGACAGAGAGCGCACAGATACGCAGTATTTT
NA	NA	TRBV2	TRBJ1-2	CASMRGSGYTF	TGTGCCAGCATGAGAGGGTCCGGCTACACCTTC
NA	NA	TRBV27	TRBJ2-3	CASSPLRDTQYF	TGTGCCAGCAGTCCCCTCCGGGATACGCAGTATTTT
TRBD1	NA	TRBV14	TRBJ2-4	CASSQERGPGNIQYF	TGTGCCAGCAGCCAAGAGAGGGGGCCGGGGAACATTCAGTACTTC
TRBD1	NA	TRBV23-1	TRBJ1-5	CASSLRDRGCNQPQHF	TGCGCCAGCAGTCTTAGGGACAGGGGGTGCAATCAGCCCCAGCATTTT
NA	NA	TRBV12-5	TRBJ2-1	CASGLVLASNEQFF	TGTGCTAGTGGTTTGGTACTAGCTTCCAATGAGCAGTTCTTC
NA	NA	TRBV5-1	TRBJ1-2	CASSLTSGMNYGYTF	TGCGCCAGCAGCCTTACCTCGGGGATGAACTATGGCTACACCTTC
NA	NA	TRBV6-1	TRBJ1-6	CASSEALRGPYNSPLHF	TGTGCCAGCAGTGAAGCGCTTCGGGGGCCATATAATTCACCCCTCCACTTT
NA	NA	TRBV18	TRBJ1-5	CASSPGSGGQPQHF	TGTGCCAGCTCACCAGGGTCGGGGGGTCAGCCCCAGCATTTT
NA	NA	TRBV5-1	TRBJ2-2	CASSPNYNPDSYSPGELFF	TGCGCCAGCAGCCCCAATTATAACCCCGACAGTTACTCACCGGGGGAGCTGTTTTTT
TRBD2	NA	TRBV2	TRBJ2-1	CASTLGLALYNEQFF	TGTGCCAGCACCCTAGGACTAGCGCTCTACAATGAGCAGTTCTTC
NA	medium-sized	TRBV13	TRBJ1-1	CASSPESGLPEAFF	TGTGCCAGCAGCCCCGAGAGCGGGTTACCTGAAGCTTTCTTT
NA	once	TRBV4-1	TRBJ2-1	CASIHPRTSYNEQFF	TGCGCCAGCATCCACCCCCGGACAAGTTACAATGAGCAGTTCTTC
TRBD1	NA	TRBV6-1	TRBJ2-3	CASSEARTGILYTQYF	TGTGCCAGCAGTGAAGCCCGGACAGGGATACTATATACGCAGTATTTT
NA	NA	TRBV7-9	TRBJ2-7	CASSTPGGNEQYF	TGTGCCAGCAGCACCCCAGGGGGGAACGAGCAGTACTTC
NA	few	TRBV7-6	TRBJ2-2	CASSLVEDSRTGELFF	TGTGCCAGCAGCTTAGTGGAGGACAGTCGGACCGGGGAGCTGTTTTTT
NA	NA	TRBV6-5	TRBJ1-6	CASSYSRTGNSPLHF	TGTGCCAGCAGTTACTCAAGGACGGGAAATTCACCCCTCCACTTT
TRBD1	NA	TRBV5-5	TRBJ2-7	CASSSGTATYEQYF	TGTGCCAGCAGCTCCGGGACAGCTACCTACGAGCAGTACTTC
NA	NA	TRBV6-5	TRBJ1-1	CASSYRHSNTEAFF	TGTGCCAGCAGTTACAGGCACTCGAACACTGAAGCTTTCTTT
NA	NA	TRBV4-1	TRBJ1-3	CASSQGAGNSGNTIYF	TGCGCCAGCAGCCAAGGGGCGGGTAACTCTGGAAACACCATATATTTT
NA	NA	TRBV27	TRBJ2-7	CASRPSGGPDYYEQYF	TGTGCCAGCAGACCATCCGGGGGCCCAGATTACTACGAGCAGTACTTC
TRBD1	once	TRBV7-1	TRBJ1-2	CASSLTGQGPDGYTF	TGTGCCAGCAGCTTAACGGGACAGGGTCCCGATGGCTACACCTTC
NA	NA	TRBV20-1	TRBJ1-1	CSARDWAEAFF	TGCAGTGCTAGAGATTGGGCTGAAGCTTTCTTT